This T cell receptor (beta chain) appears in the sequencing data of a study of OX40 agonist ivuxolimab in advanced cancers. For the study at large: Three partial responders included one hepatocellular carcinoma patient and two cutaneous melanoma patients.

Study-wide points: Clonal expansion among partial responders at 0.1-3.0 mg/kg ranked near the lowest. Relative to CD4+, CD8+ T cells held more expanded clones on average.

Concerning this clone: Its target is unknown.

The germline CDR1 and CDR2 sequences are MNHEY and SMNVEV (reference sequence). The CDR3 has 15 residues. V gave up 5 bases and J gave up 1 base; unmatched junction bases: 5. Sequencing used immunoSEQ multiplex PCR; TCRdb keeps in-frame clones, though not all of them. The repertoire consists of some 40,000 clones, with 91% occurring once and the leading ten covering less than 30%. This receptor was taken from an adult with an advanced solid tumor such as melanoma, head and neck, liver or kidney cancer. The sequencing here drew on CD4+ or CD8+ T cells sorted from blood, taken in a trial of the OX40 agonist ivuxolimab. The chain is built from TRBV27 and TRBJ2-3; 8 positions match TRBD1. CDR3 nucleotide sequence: TGTGCCAGCAGTCGGACAGGGAAAGGCACAGATACGCAGTATTTT. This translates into CASSRTGKGTDTQYF.